This T cell receptor beta chain was sequenced during a study of shared clonotypes between healthy human individuals. Source study methods: ImmunoSEQ sequences covered only the junction and lacked quality scores; filtering therefore differed. The table came from immunoSEQ multiplex PCR; TCRdb's copy has only in-frame clones and leaves some out. That table gives V, J and clone size, and the DNA gave D and trimming. The profile covers some 700,000 clones, with 90% appearing a single time and 30% to 35% taken by the ten largest. Trimming removed 0 bases at V and 7 bases at J, with 6 bases between. Germline values: CDR1 MNHNY, CDR2 SVGAGI (reference sequence). The CDR3 covers 12 residues. CD8 memory pooled CD45RO+ cells and CCR7-negative CD45RA+ TemRA cells.

The source material was memory CD8+ T cells from PBMCs. The subset is: CD45RO+ cells pooled with CCR7-negative TemRA cells. The V gene is TRBV6-6, the J gene TRBJ2-5; no clear D gene. The sequence was obtained from a man between 18 and 29 years old in good health. Some clones in this sample may be carry-over from other donors' samples. CDR3 sequence: CASSYSRGTQYF. CDR3 sequence (DNA): TGTGCCAGCAGTTACTCTCGAGGGACCCAGTACTTC.